This record looks at one T cell receptor beta chain sequence and its context. Its antigen target is currently unknown. Nothing much larger sits one base from this clone, and base qualities are not available. The entry originates in a study of CD4 T cell repertoires in COVID-19 (dated by TCRdb to the early 2020s). Broadly, across the study: For cross-reactivity analysis, CFSE-low cells were expanded with IL-2 for approximately ten days, then relabeled and restimulated with spike proteins from other coronaviruses. In three recovered individuals, the TCR Vbeta repertoire of SARS-CoV-2-reactive T cells was analyzed at the subset level. The study characterized naturally processed CD4+ T cell responses to SARS-CoV-2 spike and nucleoprotein in COVID-19-recovered individuals, using TCR Vbeta sequencing to assess clonal composition. The paper's findings and limits, for the study overall: Between about 6.5 and 28% of SARS-CoV-2 clonotypes were also found in SARS-CoV and/or HKU1 spike-stimulated secondary cultures, consistent with cross-reactivity. Two or all three memory subsets shared several of the most expanded SARS-CoV-2-reactive clonotypes, which suggests intraclonal diversification.

Memory T cell samples that were not cultured went straight to sequencing right after ex vivo isolation. CD4+ total memory, central memory, effector memory and circulating T follicular helper cells were isolated from peripheral blood mononuclear cells. The protocol used for the library was the immunoSEQ multiplex PCR assay. Turning to the authors' computational methods: Repertoire overlap between subsets was quantified using the Chao-Jaccard similarity index and counts of shared clonotypes. The source is immuneACCESS, and TCRdb retained only in-frame sequences with V and J called. Part of the clones is not carried over; for the studies checked, unresolved V genes explain less than half of this, and the remainder is unexplained. The V and J calls and clone size come from that table; D and trimming were worked out from the DNA. Present in this sample are 8,000 or so clones, 84% of which were seen just once. 2% to 2.5% of the sample belongs to the ten largest clones.

V is pruned by 2 bases and J by 6 bases, leaving 0 bases of the junction without a gene match. From the cysteine through the phenylalanine, the CDR3 covers 14 amino acids. Just CDR3 DNA is preserved here, 42 bases in frame from base 1. Taken from the germline V gene (reference sequence), the CDR1 and CDR2 loops are LNHDA and SQIVND. The receptor comes from a human donor who had COVID-19. The rearranged segments are TRBV19 and TRBJ2-2; 10 bases in between match TRBD2. This specimen consisted of effector memory CD4+ T cells from blood, obtained before the COVID-19 pandemic. What this sample's cell subset or site label stands for: CD4+ T effector memory cells. CDR3 loop: CASSISGGAGELFF. The sequence in DNA is TGTGCCAGTAGTATAAGCGGGGGGGCCGGGGAGCTGTTTTTT.